This T cell receptor (beta chain) is drawn from a study of blood T cells in healthy people across ages (dated by TCRdb to 2015 to 2017). About the investigation overall: Template switching captured roughly one uniquely barcoded TCR beta cDNA molecule per two T cells in model experiments. Using deep sequencing normalized with unique cDNA molecular identifiers, the study measured how TCR beta repertoire diversity changes with age. The study analyzed two additional independent replicas of 1 million unique cDNA reads from the same blood draw for two donors, one aged 18 to 29 and one aged 80 or older. To avoid experimental bias, donors of different ages were spread randomly across the sequencing lanes. The donors were split into four age groups: young (average about 16 years), middle-aged (39), aged (roughly 60) and long-lived (over 75). General findings and caveats noted by the study authors: Because donor CMV infection status was unknown, age-related changes in expanded clonotypes were potentially confounded. Estimates of total diversity from one million sequenced T cells were regarded as lower bounds and underestimates. As age increased, observed TCR beta diversity per million T cells dropped in a roughly linear way, and a significant reduction was already evident by age around 41. The long-lived group showed more naive CD4+ T cells, fewer expanded clones and increased TCR diversity than the aged group, suggesting age selection. A strong correlation was found between observed TCR beta diversity and the percentage of naive T cells measured by flow cytometry. Because profiling used bulk unsorted PBMCs, naive and antigen-experienced compartments could not be compared conclusively.

The donors were around 39 Caucasian individuals from Russia, aged 6 to 90 years, who were systemically healthy. Each donor gave about 9.8 milliliters of peripheral blood, drawn into EDTA-treated Vacutainer tubes. Ficoll-Paque density-gradient centrifugation was used to isolate PBMCs, with at least 7 million per sample. Total RNA, at least 6 micrograms per sample, was extracted from PBMCs with Trizol reagent. For every donor, an aliquot of PBMCs went through flow cytometry to measure the percentages of naive CD45RAhigh/CD27high T cells. V and J are trimmed by 2 bases and 4 bases, and the gene matches miss 4 bases of the junction. From the cysteine through the phenylalanine, the CDR3 covers 14 amino acids. Only CDR3 DNA remains: 42 bases, in frame from the first base. CDR1 and CDR2 (SGHVS, FNYEAQ) derive from the germline V gene. The method was 5' RACE. The run used an Illumina HiSeq 2500. A second PCR of roughly 7 to 11 cycles was performed with a sample-barcoded 5' primer and a J-beta primer mix. A template-switch 5' adaptor carrying 12 random nucleotides introduced a unique molecular identifier onto each TCR beta cDNA molecule. Each sample yielded at least 3 million CDR3-containing paired-end reads. First-strand cDNA synthesis was performed from all RNA using the Mint cDNA synthesis kit, with priming by a TRBC-specific oligonucleotide. After uracil-DNA glycosylase treatment, a first 18-cycle PCR used universal primers M1SS and BC2_uni_R on all cDNA. Concerning the study's data processing: For normalization, 1 million high-quality reads were randomly selected from each sample, with every read carrying a distinct molecular identifier. Reads with shared molecular identifiers were discarded instead of being binned into consensus sequences. MiTCR, run with a Q25 quality threshold and the strictest error-elimination algorithm, handled CDR3 identification, clonotype clustering and error correction. A nonparametric unseen species model with Euler transformation was used to estimate lower-bound total TCR beta diversity. The public sequencing data were trimmed at Q25 with fastp and processed into clonotypes with MiXCR by TCRdb, which kept only in-frame beta chains. When rows share a CDR3 protein, they turn into one entry using the most common DNA and genes. The V and J calls were determined by TCRdb, not by the authors. The sample records 500,000 to 700,000 distinct CDR3 sequences, roughly 30% of which are singletons. The ten largest account for 15% to 19% of the sample.

The sample holds many counts of this clonotype. The antigen it recognizes is unknown. Per-base qualities were not stored, and no clone one base away is much larger. The receptor chain draws on TRBV7-6 and TRBJ1-1; the junction holds 7 bases that match TRBD1. The sequence derives from a woman aged 80 or over in good health. Sequenced material: blood. In nucleotides, the sequence is TGTGCCAGCAGCTTAAAAACAGGGGTCACTGAAGCTTTCTTT. This gives the protein CASSLKTGVTEAFF.